Shown below are 10 T cell receptor beta chains from a single sample sequenced in a study of shared clonotypes between healthy human individuals. The repertoire was sequenced with immunoSEQ multiplex PCR; TCRdb's copy has only in-frame clones and lacks some. Seen here are about 820,000 clones, 80% to 95% observed once, and the top ten hold more than 20%. Positive CCR7 selection of CD45RO-negative cells yielded the naive CD8 cells, and terminally differentiated effector memory CD45RA+ cells were excluded. The sequenced sample was naive CD8+ T cells sorted from blood. The receptors come from a man between 25 and 39 years old in good health.

The chain links TRBV19 to TRBJ1-2; D not certain. The CDR3 contains 12 residues. Trimming left V 10 bases short and J 4 bases short, with 13 bases between. In germline, CDR1 is LNHDA, CDR2 SQIVND (reference sequence). Here the CDR3 reads CATLHLLYGYTF. As DNA, the CDR3 is TGTGCCACCCTACATCTACTCTATGGCTACACCTTC.

V usage is TRBV15 and J usage is TRBJ1-2, with TRBD1 matching over 7 bases. The trim removed 3 bases at V and 4 bases at J, leaving 5 bases unmatched. Germline-derived CDR1 and CDR2 are LNHNV and YYDKDF (reference sequence). The CDR3 consists of 14 residues. CDR3 in amino acids: CATSRDRNPYGYTF. The CDR3 nucleotides are TGTGCCACCAGCAGGGACAGGAACCCCTATGGCTACACCTTC.

The chain couples TRBV7-9 to TRBJ1-5; 9 bases map to TRBD1. The trim removed 1 base at V and 4 bases at J, leaving 2 bases unmatched. Germline V gene sequence: CDR1 SEHNR, CDR2 FQNEAQ (reference sequence). The CDR3 contains 15 residues. The CDR3 DNA is TGTGCCAGCAGCTTAGGAGGGACAGGGAATCAGCCCCAGCATTTT. Amino acid sequence: CASSLGGTGNQPQHF.

The gene calls are TRBV27 and TRBJ2-7; TRBD1 might be the D (6 bases). Germline V gene data show CDR1 as MNHEY and CDR2 as SMNVEV (reference sequence). V lost 3 bases and J lost 3, with 9 bases in between. The CDR3 covers 13 residues. CDR3 bases: TGTGCCAGCAGTTTTGGGGGCATCTACGAGCAGTACTTC. This encodes CASSFGGIYEQYF.

This chain links TRBV15 with TRBJ1-5; 7 bases fit TRBD1. The V segment lost 5 bases and the J segment 3 bases; nucleotides outside the gene matches: 7. Germline CDR1 is LNHNV and CDR2 is YYDKDF (reference sequence). The length of the CDR3 is 15 residues. The CDR3 DNA follows: TGTGCCACCAGCGAAACCGGACAGGCCAATCAGCCCCAGCATTTT. Translation gives CATSETGQANQPQHF. Complete variable domain (other parts from reference TRBV15 and TRBJ1-5): DAMVIQNPRYQVTQFGKPVTLSCSQTLNHNVMYWYQQKSSQAPKLLFHYYDKDFNNEADTPDNFQSRRPNTSFCFLDIRSPGLGDTAMYLCATSETGQANQPQHFGDGTRLSIL.

J is TRBJ2-5 and V is TRBV4-2; the match to TRBD2 covers 16 bases. This CDR3 is built from 19 residues. CDR1 is LGHNA, CDR2 YNFKEQ, per germline. Losses at the gene ends were 4 bases for V and 5 bases for J; bases not matched to a gene: 13. CDR3 DNA: TGTGCCAGCAGCCTAGACATAGGGACTAGCGGGAGGGCCTTGGAGACCCAGTACTTC. Translating it yields CASSLDIGTSGRALETQYF.

The chain couples TRBV9 to TRBJ2-1; possibly TRBD1 for D (5 bases). V lost 1 base and J 5 bases, leaving 22 bases between the germline ends. The CDR3 covers 18 residues. Germline values: CDR1 SGDLS, CDR2 YYNGEE. The CDR3 is CASSVNQNVEYRNNEQFF. The CDR3 coding sequence is TGTGCCAGCAGCGTAAATCAAAATGTGGAGTACAGGAACAATGAGCAGTTCTTC.

The chain carries TRBV18 and TRBJ2-3; TRBD1 matches at 7 bases. The V and J ends lost 4 bases and 3 bases, in that order; junction bases with no gene match: 1. This CDR3 has 13 amino acids. CDR1 and CDR2 from the germline V gene are KGHSH and LQKENI. The CDR3 region is CASSQGATDTQYF. The DNA for the CDR3 is TGTGCCAGCTCACAGGGGGCTACAGATACGCAGTATTTT.

Concerning this clone itself: The sample has other DNA sequences that encode this CDR3 too. This chain connects TRBV5-6 to TRBJ2-7; 8 bases fit TRBD1. The CDR3 sequence is 14 residues long. V trimming: 3 bases; J trimming: 4 bases; junction bases outside the gene matches: 6. In germline, CDR1 is SGHDT, CDR2 YYEEEE. Here the CDR3 DNA reads TGTGCCAGCAGCTCAGGACAGGGTTCTTACGAGCAGTACTTC. This encodes CASSSGQGSYEQYF.

The chain is built from TRBV29-1 and TRBJ2-1; 9 bases align to TRBD2. The CDR3 contains 18 residues. V was pared by 1 base and J by 4 bases, with 14 bases of the junction left unmatched. Germline CDR1 SQVTM, CDR2 ANQGSEA. The CDR3 DNA sequence: TGCAGCGTTGAAGTTATAGCTGGCGGGACTAGCCGTTACAATGAGCAGTTCTTC. Translated: CSVEVIAGGTSRYNEQFF.